This record looks at one T cell receptor (beta chain) sequence and its context. Generated by immunoSEQ multiplex PCR, the TCRdb table keeps only in-frame clones and is missing some. The sample includes 55,000 to 65,000 clones, approximately 92% seen only once; the top ten take approximately 0.85%. This sample stems from a study of T cell changes during pregnancy in multiple sclerosis. The sample consisted of peripheral blood, taken in the first trimester of pregnancy. The sequence was collected from a female donor with multiple sclerosis, enrolled in a pregnancy study.

The CDR3 bases are TGTGCCAGCAGCCCGGGACAGAGCGGCTCCTATAATTCACCCCTCCACTTT. It specifies CASSPGQSGSYNSPLHF. The rearrangement uses TRBV5-4 and TRBJ1-6; 7 nucleotides line up with TRBD1. V gave up 4 bases and J gave up 0 bases; unmatched junction bases: 7. Germline loops: CDR1 SGHNT, CDR2 YYREEE (reference sequence). This CDR3 spans 17 amino acids.